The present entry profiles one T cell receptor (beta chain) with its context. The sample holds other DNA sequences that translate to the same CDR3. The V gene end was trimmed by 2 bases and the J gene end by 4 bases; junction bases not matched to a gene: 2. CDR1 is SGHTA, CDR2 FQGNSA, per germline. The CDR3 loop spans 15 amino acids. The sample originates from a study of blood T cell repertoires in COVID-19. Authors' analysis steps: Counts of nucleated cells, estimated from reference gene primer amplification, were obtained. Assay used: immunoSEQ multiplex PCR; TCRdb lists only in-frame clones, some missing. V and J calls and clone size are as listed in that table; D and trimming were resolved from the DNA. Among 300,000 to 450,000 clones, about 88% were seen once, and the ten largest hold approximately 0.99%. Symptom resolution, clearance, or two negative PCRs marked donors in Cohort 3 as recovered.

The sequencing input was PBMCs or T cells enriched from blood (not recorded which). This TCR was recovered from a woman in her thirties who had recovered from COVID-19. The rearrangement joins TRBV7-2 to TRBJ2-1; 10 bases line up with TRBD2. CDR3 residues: CASSLTSGVYNEQFF. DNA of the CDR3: TGTGCCAGCAGCTTAACTAGCGGGGTTTACAATGAGCAGTTCTTC.